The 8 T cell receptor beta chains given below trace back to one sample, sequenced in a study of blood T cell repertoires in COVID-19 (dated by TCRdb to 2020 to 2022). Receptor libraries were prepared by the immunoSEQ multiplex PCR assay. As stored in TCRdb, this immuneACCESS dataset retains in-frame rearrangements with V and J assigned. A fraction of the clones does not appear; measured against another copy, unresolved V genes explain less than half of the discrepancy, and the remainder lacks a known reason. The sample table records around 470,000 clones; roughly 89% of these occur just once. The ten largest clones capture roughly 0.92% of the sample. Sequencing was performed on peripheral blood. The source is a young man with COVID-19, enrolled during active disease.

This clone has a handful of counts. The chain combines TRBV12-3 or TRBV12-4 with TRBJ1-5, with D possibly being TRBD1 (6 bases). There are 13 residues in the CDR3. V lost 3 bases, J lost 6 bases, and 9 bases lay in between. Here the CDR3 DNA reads TGTGCCAGCAGTTTCTTCAGGGGTCAGCCCCAGCATTTT. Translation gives CASSFFRGQPQHF.

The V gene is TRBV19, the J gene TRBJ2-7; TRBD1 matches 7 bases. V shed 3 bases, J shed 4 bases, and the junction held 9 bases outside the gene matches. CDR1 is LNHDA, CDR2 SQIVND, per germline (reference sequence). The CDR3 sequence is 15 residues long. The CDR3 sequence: CASSIWPGQTYEQYF. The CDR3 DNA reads TGTGCCAGTAGTATTTGGCCGGGACAGACATACGAGCAGTACTTC.

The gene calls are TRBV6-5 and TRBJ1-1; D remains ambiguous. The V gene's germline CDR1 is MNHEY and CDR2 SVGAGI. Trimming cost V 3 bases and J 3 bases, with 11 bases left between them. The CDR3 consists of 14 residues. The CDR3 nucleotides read TGTGCCAGCAGTTATTTAGCGGGGTACACTGAAGCTTTCTTT. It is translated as CASSYLAGYTEAFF.

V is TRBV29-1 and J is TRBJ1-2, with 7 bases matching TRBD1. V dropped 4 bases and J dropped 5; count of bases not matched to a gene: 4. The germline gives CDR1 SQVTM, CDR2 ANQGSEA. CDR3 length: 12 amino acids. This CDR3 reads CSVVQGQYGYTF. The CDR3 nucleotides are TGCAGCGTTGTACAGGGACAGTATGGCTACACCTTC.

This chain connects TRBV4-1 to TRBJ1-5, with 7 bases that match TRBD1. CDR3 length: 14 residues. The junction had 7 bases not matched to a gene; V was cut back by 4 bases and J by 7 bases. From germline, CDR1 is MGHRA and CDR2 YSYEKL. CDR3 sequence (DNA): TGCGCCAGCAGCCCTAATACAGGGGAGCAGCCCCAGCATTTT. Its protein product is CASSPNTGEQPQHF.

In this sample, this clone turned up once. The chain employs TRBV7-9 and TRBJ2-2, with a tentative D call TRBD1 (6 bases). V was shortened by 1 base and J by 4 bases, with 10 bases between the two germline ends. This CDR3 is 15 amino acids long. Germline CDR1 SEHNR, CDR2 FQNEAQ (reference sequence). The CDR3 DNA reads TGTGCCAGCAGCTTAGTGGGACACGGCACCGGGGAGCTGTTTTTT. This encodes CASSLVGHGTGELFF.

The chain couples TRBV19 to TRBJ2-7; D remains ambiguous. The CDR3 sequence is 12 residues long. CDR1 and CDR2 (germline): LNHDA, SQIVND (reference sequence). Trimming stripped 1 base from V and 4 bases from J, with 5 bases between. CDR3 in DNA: TGTGCCAGTAGTATAGGTCGTTACGAGCAGTACTTC. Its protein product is CASSIGRYEQYF.

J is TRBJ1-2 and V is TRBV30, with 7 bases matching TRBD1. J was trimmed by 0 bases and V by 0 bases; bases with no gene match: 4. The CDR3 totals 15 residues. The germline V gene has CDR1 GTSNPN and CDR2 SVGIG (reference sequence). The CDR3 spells CAWSVPDRPNYGYTF. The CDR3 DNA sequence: TGTGCCTGGAGTGTACCGGACAGGCCTAACTATGGCTACACCTTC. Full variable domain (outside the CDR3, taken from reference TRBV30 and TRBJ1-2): SQTIHQWPATLVQPVGSPLSLECTVEGTSNPNLYWYRQAAGRGLQLLFYSVGIGQISSEVPQNLSASRPQDRQFILSSKKLLLSDSGFYLCAWSVPDRPNYGYTFGSGTRLTVV.